One sample yielded the 27 T cell receptor beta chains listed below, sequenced in a study of post-analysis software for immune sequencing data. Study outcomes and limitations: TRBV5-6, TRBV5-1 and TRBV20-1 belonged to a set of roughly five TRBV segments that were more frequent in patients than controls.

Presence of unique molecular identifiers characterized the TCR beta cDNA libraries. Via MiXCR, TCRdb re-called the PCR reads, giving one row per CDR3 protein. Here the sample spans hundreds of thousands of distinct CDR3 sequences, 55% to 60% being singletons. These receptors' antigens are unknown. What was sequenced was blood. Receptors were obtained from a girl under 10 years old with multiple sclerosis.

The table lists this clonotype with a few counts. The rearrangement joins TRBV20-1 to TRBJ2-1; 14 nucleotides match TRBD2. CDR1 is DFQATT and CDR2 is SNEGSKA in the germline V gene (reference sequence). The J segment lost 0 bases and the V segment lost 3 bases, leaving 13 bases of the junction unmatched. This CDR3 region has 20 residues. The CDR3 DNA reads as TGCAGTGCTAGGATTTCCCGGGGACTAGCGGGGGCCGCCTCCTACAATGAGCAGTTCTTC. This sequence encodes CSARISRGLAGAASYNEQFF.

V gene TRBV5-6 combines with J gene TRBJ2-1; the D is unclear. Trimming removed 3 bases at V and 8 bases at J, with 12 bases between. From germline, CDR1 is SGHDT and CDR2 YYEEEE. The CDR3 covers 13 residues. CDR3 nucleotide sequence: TGTGCCAGCAGCTCAATCCCTCTGGATGAGCAGTTCTTC. This translates into CASSSIPLDEQFF.

The J gene is TRBJ2-1, the V gene TRBV7-9; 12 nucleotides agree with TRBD2. J lost 4 bases, V lost 5 bases, and 6 bases had no gene match. This CDR3 has 16 amino acids. The germline CDR1 and CDR2 sequences are SEHNR and FQNEAQ (reference sequence). The CDR3 sequence is CASSLSLAGGYNEQFF. The CDR3 coding sequence is TGTGCCAGCAGCCTCTCACTAGCGGGGGGATACAATGAGCAGTTCTTC.

This rearrangement joins TRBV7-9 to TRBJ1-1; possible D gene TRBD1, 5 bases. CDR3 length: 16 amino acids. CDR1 SEHNR and CDR2 FQNEAQ come from the germline V gene (reference sequence). Trimming left V 3 bases short and J 1 base short, with 15 bases between. The CDR3 nucleotides are TGTGCCAGCAGCTTTAACGGGGCGGGTAGGAACACTGAAGCTTTCTTT. It yields the protein CASSFNGAGRNTEAFF.

Turning to this clonotype: A much larger clonotype is one base distant, so this may be a read error. This rearrangement joins TRBV7-9 to TRBJ2-3; 14 bases line up with TRBD2. In germline, CDR1 is SEHNR, CDR2 FQNEAQ (reference sequence). The CDR3 extends over 16 amino acids. Losses at the gene ends were 4 bases for V and 4 bases for J; bases not matched to a gene: 4. The CDR3, as DNA: TGTGCCAGCAGCTCGACTAGCGGGAGGGTCGCAGATACGCAGTATTTT. This sequence encodes CASSSTSGRVADTQYF.

The V call is TRBV10-2, the J call TRBJ2-7; D is possibly TRBD2 (5 bases). The CDR3 runs to 13 residues. The V gene's germline CDR1 is WSHSY and CDR2 SAAADI. V gave up 6 bases and J gave up 2 bases, with 11 bases separating them. The CDR3 sequence: CASRDGIAYEQYV. The CDR3 DNA follows: TGCGCCAGCAGGGACGGGATCGCCTACGAGCAGTACGTC.

The rearrangement links TRBV20-1 to TRBJ2-1; D is uncertain. CDR1 DFQATT and CDR2 SNEGSKA come from the germline V gene (reference sequence). V shed 5 bases and J shed 6 bases, with 17 bases lying between them. This CDR3 spans 14 amino acids. CDR3 sequence: CSAASPRFSNEQFF. The CDR3, as DNA: TGCAGTGCTGCCAGCCCCAGGTTCTCCAATGAGCAGTTCTTC.

V usage is TRBV6-8 and J usage is TRBJ2-5; 7 bases fit TRBD1. V lost 6 bases, J lost 0 bases, and 7 bases stayed unmatched. The CDR3 has 15 residues. Looked up from germline, CDR1 is MNHGY and CDR2 is SAAAGT. As DNA, the CDR3 is TGTGCCAGCAGCTGGGGACAGCTATACCAAGAGACCCAGTACTTC. Amino acid sequence: CASSWGQLYQETQYF.

This clonotype appeared a few times. The V call is TRBV29-1, the J call TRBJ2-2, with D perhaps TRBD2 (5 bases). This CDR3 has 16 residues. The germline V gene encodes CDR1 SQVTM and CDR2 ANQGSEA. V dropped 6 bases and J dropped 2 bases, with 19 bases sitting between them. CDR3 residues: CSVTLAKVANTGELFF. CDR3 nucleotides: TGCAGCGTGACTCTAGCAAAAGTAGCAAACACCGGGGAGCTGTTTTTT.

CDR3: CASSYSSGGVYGYTF. The DNA of the CDR3 is TGTGCCAGCAGTTACTCCTCAGGGGGCGTCTATGGCTACACCTTC. The J gene is TRBJ1-2, the V gene TRBV6-5; 8 bases align to TRBD1. Looked up from germline, CDR1 is MNHEY and CDR2 is SVGAGI. The CDR3 has 15 amino acids. J gave up 4 bases and V 0 bases, and 4 bases lay outside the gene matches.

This clonotype was seen more than once but under ten times. The chain couples TRBV3-1 to TRBJ2-1; D not resolved. This CDR3 is built from 12 residues. Germline CDR1 is LGHDT and CDR2 is YNNKEL (reference sequence). Trimming pared 1 base from V and 6 bases from J, leaving 4 bases between. The DNA of the CDR3 is TGTGCCAGCAGCCAAGTCGCCAATGAGCAGTTCTTC. This sequence encodes CASSQVANEQFF.

V and J are TRBV14 and TRBJ2-7; no clear D gene. The germline gives CDR1 SGHDN, CDR2 FVKESK. The CDR3 has 13 residues. The V and J ends lost 0 bases and 4 bases respectively, with 7 bases between them. The CDR3 protein is CASSQDTEYEQYF. CDR3 DNA: TGTGCCAGCAGCCAAGATACAGAGTACGAGCAGTACTTC.

The chain combines TRBV21-1 with TRBJ2-7; the table's D call TRBD2 went unverified against the DNA. TRBV21-1 is a documented pseudogene. The CDR3 runs 18 residues. CDR3 residues: CASSGPGTSGADSYEQYF. The CDR3 DNA reads TGTGCCAGCAGCGGCCCCGGGACTAGCGGGGCGGATTCCTACGAGCAGTACTTC.

This clonotype turned up a few times. The rearrangement uses TRBV4-2 and TRBJ2-1, with TRBD2 matching over 8 bases. The germline V gene encodes CDR1 LGHNA and CDR2 YNFKEQ. This CDR3 comprises 16 residues. V was clipped by 4 bases and J by 0 bases; unmatched bases: 5. CDR3 bases: TGTGCCAGCAGCCGGGAGCGGGGGTTCTCCTACAATGAGCAGTTCTTC. Protein product: CASSRERGFSYNEQFF.

The chain carries TRBV4-1 and TRBJ1-2; tentatively, D is TRBD1 (5 bases). Trimming left V 1 base short and J 8 bases short, with 14 bases between. CDR1 is MGHRA and CDR2 is YSYEKL in the germline V gene. The CDR3 totals 14 residues. In DNA form, the CDR3 reads TGCGCCAGCAGCCAAGGGGGCCCCGAGGGGGGCTACACCTTC. This translates into CASSQGGPEGGYTF.

The chain recombines TRBV11-2 with TRBJ2-7, with 12 bases identical to TRBD1. Germline V CDR1 and CDR2: SGHAT, FQNNGV. V was clipped by 0 bases and J by 10 bases; unmatched bases: 7. The CDR3 contains 15 residues. The CDR3 sequence: CASSLDSGTGGLQYF. CDR3 DNA: TGTGCCAGCAGCTTAGATTCCGGGACAGGGGGCCTTCAGTACTTC.

The gene calls are TRBV7-2 and TRBJ2-1; 8 nucleotides align to TRBD2. The CDR3 is 16 amino acids. V dropped 1 base and J dropped 3; count of bases not matched to a gene: 5. CDR1 is SGHTA and CDR2 is FQGNSA in the germline V gene. CDR3 DNA: TGTGCCAGCAGCTTAGTAGGCGGGGGGAACTACAATGAGCAGTTCTTC. Translation gives CASSLVGGGNYNEQFF.

The chain combines TRBV20-1 with TRBJ2-7, with 7 bases aligning to TRBD1. This CDR3 is 13 amino acids long. Germline CDR1 reads DFQATT; CDR2 reads SNEGSKA (reference sequence). V was pared by 0 bases and J by 10 bases, with 9 bases of the junction left unmatched. The CDR3 DNA is TGCAGTGCTAGAGAAACAGGGGAAGAGATCCAGTACTTC. This encodes CSARETGEEIQYF.

V is TRBV12-3 or TRBV12-4 and J is TRBJ2-3; TRBD2 matches 10 bases. The CDR3 has 15 residues. V trimming: 6 bases; J trimming: 8 bases; junction bases outside the gene matches: 11. This CDR3 is CASRKLAGLVGTQYF. The CDR3 nucleotides read TGTGCCAGCAGGAAACTAGCGGGGCTGGTAGGTACGCAGTATTTT.

This clonotype was observed once. The J gene is TRBJ2-1, the V gene TRBV6-1, with 8 nucleotides matching TRBD2. V shed 11 bases, J shed 7 bases, and the junction held 13 bases outside the gene matches. Germline V CDR1 and CDR2: MNHNS, SASEGT. The CDR3 loop spans 14 amino acids. CDR3 DNA: TGTGCCGCCAAGGAGGCGGGAGGAGGGAATGAGCAGTTCTTC. Protein sequence: CAAKEAGGGNEQFF.

The chain recombines TRBV27 with TRBJ1-6, with 8 nucleotides matching TRBD1. CDR3 length: 14 residues. The trim removed 5 bases at V and 9 bases at J, leaving 6 bases unmatched. Germline V lookup: CDR1 MNHEY, CDR2 SMNVEV (reference sequence). CDR3 coding DNA: TGTGCCAGCAGTGCGGACAGGGAAGGTTCACCCCTCCACTTT. Its translation: CASSADREGSPLHF.

This rearrangement joins TRBV6-1 to TRBJ2-3, with 14 positions matching TRBD2. J was trimmed by 5 bases and V by 6 bases; bases with no gene match: 7. CDR1 is MNHNS and CDR2 is SASEGT in the germline V gene. This CDR3 has 16 residues. Here the CDR3 DNA reads TGTGCCAGCAGGAAGGGACTAGCGGGAGAGGGAGATACGCAGTATTTT. It specifies CASRKGLAGEGDTQYF.

The chain's CDR3 is CASSLVGVGYNSPLHF. CDR3 coding DNA: TGCGCCAGCAGCTTGGTAGGGGTGGGTTATAATTCACCCCTCCACTTT. This sequence joins TRBV5-1 and TRBJ1-6, with a tentative D call TRBD1 (5 bases). Germline V gene lookup returns CDR1 SGHRS and CDR2 YFSETQ. V was shortened by 0 bases and J by 4 bases, with 11 bases between the two germline ends. The CDR3 sequence is 16 residues long. The full variable domain, in which reference TRBV5-1 and TRBJ1-6 provide the parts outside the CDR3, is KAGVTQTPRYLIKTRGQQVTLSCSPISGHRSVSWYQQTPGQGLQFLFEYFSETQRNKGNFPGRFSGRQFSNSRSEMNVSTLELGDSALYLCASSLVGVGYNSPLHFGNGTRLTVT.

The chain has TRBV20-1 and TRBJ2-1, with 9 positions matching TRBD2. CDR1 is DFQATT and CDR2 is SNEGSKA in the germline V gene (reference sequence). The CDR3 consists of 14 residues. The trim removed 4 bases at V and 7 bases at J, leaving 8 bases unmatched. CDR3 sequence reads: CSAINSGSGNEQFF. In nucleotides, the CDR3 is TGCAGTGCTATTAATAGCGGGAGTGGAAATGAGCAGTTCTTC.

This sequence joins TRBV10-3 and TRBJ2-1; 10 bases are a match to TRBD2. CDR1 is ENHRY and CDR2 is SYGVKD in the germline V gene. The CDR3 extends over 16 amino acids. The V and J ends lost 8 bases and 6 bases, in that order; junction bases with no gene match: 13. As DNA, the CDR3 is TGTGCCATCGCGTCGGTAGGGCTAGCGGGAGCCAATGAGCAGTTCTTC. It specifies CAIASVGLAGANEQFF.

The chain recombines TRBV27 with TRBJ2-7; 7 bases are shared with TRBD2. Germline values: CDR1 MNHEY, CDR2 SMNVEV (reference sequence). The CDR3 contains 16 residues. The J segment lost 1 base and the V segment lost 3 bases, leaving 9 bases of the junction unmatched. CDR3 amino acids: CASSLVVGGTSYEQYF. As DNA, the CDR3 is TGTGCCAGCAGTTTGGTCGTGGGGGGGACTTCCTACGAGCAGTACTTC.

The chain has TRBV7-9 and TRBJ2-3; D is possibly TRBD1 or TRBD2 (5 bases each). The CDR3 totals 16 residues. V was trimmed by 5 bases and J by 2 bases, leaving 17 bases between them. Germline V gene lookup returns CDR1 SEHNR and CDR2 FQNEAQ (reference sequence). CDR3: CASSPTGTPLTDTQYF. The CDR3 DNA follows: TGTGCCAGCAGCCCTACCGGGACCCCGCTCACAGATACGCAGTATTTT. Drawing the rest from reference TRBV7-9 and TRBJ2-3, the complete variable domain is DTGVSQNPRHKITKRGQNVTFRCDPISEHNRLYWYRQTLGQGPEFLTYFQNEAQLEKSRLLSDRFSAERPKGSFSTLEIQRTEQGDSAMYLCASSPTGTPLTDTQYFGPGTRLTVL.